Each of the 14 T cell receptor beta chains below was sequenced from the same sample in a study of T cell changes during pregnancy in multiple sclerosis. TCRdb's copy holds only in-frame clones and misses some; the assay was immunoSEQ multiplex PCR. Of some 36,000 clones listed, roughly nine tenths were seen once; the top ten hold about 0.4%. The sequences come from CD4+ T cells from peripheral blood mononuclear cells, collected in the second trimester of pregnancy. These receptors all stem from a female donor with multiple sclerosis, enrolled in a pregnancy study.

The chain employs TRBV4-1 and TRBJ2-5; the D gene is possibly TRBD2 (6 bases). CDR1 is MGHRA and CDR2 is YSYEKL in the germline V gene. The CDR3 is made up of 16 amino acids. Trimming removed 0 bases at V and 3 bases at J, with 14 bases between. The CDR3 DNA reads TGCGCCAGCAGCCAAGATCGCGGGGAGACAGAAGAGACCCAGTACTTC. Translation: CASSQDRGETEETQYF.

The V and J genes are TRBV19 and TRBJ2-3; 9 bases are a match to TRBD2. From germline, CDR1 is LNHDA and CDR2 SQIVND (reference sequence). V was clipped by 0 bases and J by 7 bases; unmatched bases: 14. This CDR3 spans 18 amino acids. The CDR3 region is CASSIDRVIAGALNTQYF. CDR3 DNA: TGTGCCAGTAGTATAGATCGTGTGATAGCGGGGGCCTTGAATACGCAGTATTTT.

A word on this clone: The sample holds other DNA sequences that translate to the same CDR3. The rearrangement uses TRBV6-5 and TRBJ2-4, with a weak D call TRBD2 (5 bases). From germline, CDR1 is MNHEY and CDR2 SVGAGI. The CDR3 contains 16 residues. V was shortened by 0 bases and J by 0 bases, with 9 bases between the two germline ends. The CDR3 DNA sequence: TGTGCCAGCAGTTACTCGGGGAGTATAGCCAAAAACATTCAGTACTTC. The encoded protein is CASSYSGSIAKNIQYF.

V is TRBV28 and J is TRBJ1-5; D unresolved. V lost 5 bases to trimming and J lost 3 bases, with 8 bases between them. This CDR3 region has 13 residues. Germline V CDR1 and CDR2: MDHEN, SYDVKM. CDR3 in DNA: TGTGCCAGCAGTGACGACAACAATCAGCCCCAGCATTTT. It specifies CASSDDNNQPQHF.

The chain uses TRBV25-1 and TRBJ2-7; D may be TRBD2 (6 bases). CDR1 is MGHDK, CDR2 SYGVNS, per germline. The CDR3 is 15 amino acids. V was shortened by 5 bases and J by 2 bases, with 16 bases between the two germline ends. CDR3 sequence reads: CASSPSLGGTYEQYF. The CDR3 DNA follows: TGTGCCAGCAGTCCCTCATTGGGGGGAACCTACGAGCAGTACTTC.

The DNA of the CDR3 is TGTGCCATCAGTACAGGGGGCGCGAGCACAGATACGCAGTATTTT. As protein: CAISTGGASTDTQYF. The chain links TRBV10-3 to TRBJ2-3; 9 bases match TRBD1. CDR1 is ENHRY and CDR2 is SYGVKD in the germline V gene. The length of the CDR3 is 15 residues. The V gene end was trimmed by 5 bases and the J gene end by 0 bases; junction bases not matched to a gene: 3.

The chain links TRBV30 to TRBJ1-2; D uncertain. The CDR3 contains 15 residues. The V and J ends lost 0 bases and 3 bases respectively, with 14 bases between them. CDR1 is GTSNPN and CDR2 is SVGIG in the germline V gene (reference sequence). The CDR3 region is CAWSVQLVGDYGYTF. The CDR3 nucleotides read TGTGCCTGGAGTGTACAGTTGGTGGGAGACTATGGCTACACCTTC.

This chain links TRBV5-4 with TRBJ1-2; maybe TRBD1 (6 bases). The length of the CDR3 is 14 residues. Germline CDR1 SGHNT, CDR2 YYREEE (reference sequence). Trimming left V 0 bases short and J 1 base short, with 7 bases between. As DNA, the CDR3 is TGTGCCAGCAGCTTGGGGACAGTTAACTATGGCTACACCTTC. Translation gives CASSLGTVNYGYTF.

The chain links TRBV10-3 to TRBJ1-1, with 7 positions matching TRBD1. The CDR3 consists of 15 residues. Germline V gene sequence: CDR1 ENHRY, CDR2 SYGVKD. Trimming at V came to 6 bases and at J to 1 base, leaving 8 bases not matched to a gene. The CDR3 DNA reads TGTGCCATCAGGCGCGAGGGGGCCGGGAACACTGAAGCTTTCTTT. As protein: CAIRREGAGNTEAFF.

The chain couples TRBV2 to TRBJ1-6, with D unclear. Germline values: CDR1 SNHLY, CDR2 FYNNEI. The CDR3 is 13 amino acids. Trimming took 1 base from V and 10 from J, leaving 8 bases between them. The CDR3 nucleotides are TGTGCCAGCAGTGAAGGTTTGGAGTCACCCCTCCACTTT. Its protein product is CASSEGLESPLHF.

The genes are TRBV18 and TRBJ1-5, with a tentative D call TRBD1 (5 bases). Germline V gene lookup returns CDR1 KGHSH and CDR2 LQKENI. Trimming shortened V by 0 bases and J by 4 bases, and 10 bases separated the two germline ends. This CDR3 region has 15 residues. CDR3 in DNA: TGTGCCAGCTCACCACCGGGGGGAGAGAATCAGCCCCAGCATTTT. It is translated as CASSPPGGENQPQHF.

In the case of this clone: Other DNA sequences within the sample encode an identical CDR3. This chain connects TRBV18 to TRBJ1-3; D not certain. Trimming took off 2 bases at V and 0 bases at J, with 5 bases between the two ends. The CDR3 consists of 14 residues. Germline CDR1 and CDR2: KGHSH and LQKENI. DNA of the CDR3: TGTGCCAGCTCACCATCGGTCTCTGGAAACACCATATATTTT. It specifies CASSPSVSGNTIYF.

This chain uses TRBV19 with TRBJ2-3; 13 bases line up with TRBD2. This CDR3 contains 16 residues. The ends lost 3 bases at V and 1 base at J; junction bases unmatched: 1. Germline loops: CDR1 LNHDA, CDR2 SQIVND (reference sequence). CDR3 protein: CASSIGTSGGTDTQYF. CDR3 nucleotide sequence: TGTGCCAGTAGTATCGGGACTAGCGGGGGCACAGATACGCAGTATTTT.

This clone was seen just once. The rearrangement uses TRBV7-8 and TRBJ2-5, with a possible D match to TRBD1 (5 bases). This CDR3 contains 13 residues. Trimming took 1 base from V and 5 from J, leaving 8 bases between them. The germline V gene encodes CDR1 SGHVS and CDR2 FQNEAQ. CDR3 region: CASSLGGRETQYF. The CDR3 coding sequence is TGTGCCAGCAGCTTAGGGGGCCGGGAGACCCAGTACTTC. Based on the CDR3 plus reference TRBV7-8 and TRBJ2-5, the full variable domain is GAGVSQSPRYKVAKRGQDVALRCDPISGHVSLFWYQQALGQGPEFLTYFQNEAQLDKSGLPSDRFFAERPEGSVSTLKIQRTQQEDSAVYLCASSLGGRETQYFGPGTRLLVL.